The clone carrying this T cell receptor beta chain came up once. Clones were read by immunoSEQ multiplex PCR, and TCRdb kept only the in-frame ones, dropping some. The sample lists some 92,000 clones, 85% to 90% occurring once. These data are taken from a study of T cell responses to AZD1222 COVID-19 vaccine. Germline V CDR1 and CDR2: SNHLY, FYNNEI. V shed 7 bases and J shed 11 bases, with 18 bases lying between them. The CDR3 length is 13 residues. V gene TRBV2 combines with J gene TRBJ1-5; possible D gene TRBD1, 5 bases. The sequence was collected from an adult in good health. Specimen: peripheral blood, collected on day 0 of AZD1222 vaccination. CDR3 protein: CASKILAGGTQHF. The CDR3 DNA reads as TGTGCCAGCAAGATTCTTGCGGGGGGGACCCAGCATTTT. Complete variable domain (other parts from reference TRBV2 and TRBJ1-5): EPEVTQTPSHQVTQMGQEVILRCVPISNHLYFYWYRQILGQKVEFLVSFYNNEISEKSEIFDDQFSVERPDGSNFTLKIRSTKLEDSAMYFCASKILAGGTQHFGDGTRLSIL.